This entry lists 30 T cell receptor beta chains sequenced from one sample in a study of shared clonotypes between healthy human individuals. Assay used: immunoSEQ multiplex PCR; TCRdb lists only in-frame clones, some missing. Of 2,500,000 or so clones listed, 92% are singletons. Sequencing was performed on naive CD4+ T cells from PBMCs. Subset specified: CD45RA+ positively selected. These receptor sequences come from a man younger than 30 in good health. Some clones in this sample may be carry-over from other donors' samples.

This chain links TRBV4-1 with TRBJ2-5; weak D call: TRBD2 (5 bases). Germline-derived CDR1 and CDR2 are MGHRA and YSYEKL. V was cut by 4 bases and J by 3 bases, with 12 bases left in between. There are 14 residues in the CDR3. CDR3 bases: TGCGCCAGCAGCCTCAGGACTGCTAAAGAGACCCAGTACTTC. It is translated as CASSLRTAKETQYF.

This chain connects TRBV5-4 to TRBJ2-1; tentatively, D is TRBD2 (6 bases). This CDR3 region has 15 residues. Germline CDR1 is SGHNT and CDR2 is YYREEE (reference sequence). The V end was cut by 2 bases, the J end by 4 bases, with 13 bases between. The CDR3 DNA follows: TGTGCCAGCAGCTTAGGGAGACTAGGGTACAATGAGCAGTTCTTC. It is translated as CASSLGRLGYNEQFF.

This chain links TRBV29-1 with TRBJ1-1; no firm D call. Germline CDR1 reads SQVTM; CDR2 reads ANQGSEA. Between the trimmed V and J ends, which lost 7 bases and 4 bases, there was a span of 16 bases. The CDR3 consists of 13 residues. The CDR3 here is CSAEISVGTEAFF. The CDR3 nucleotides read TGCAGCGCTGAGATTAGCGTAGGCACTGAAGCTTTCTTT.

V usage is TRBV18 and J usage is TRBJ2-2; D gene unclear. Trimming left V 8 bases short and J 4 bases short, with 11 bases between. This CDR3 is 13 amino acids long. The germline CDR1 and CDR2 sequences are KGHSH and LQKENI. The CDR3 DNA follows: TGTGCCAGCAGTAATAGTGGCACCGGGGAGCTGTTTTTT. Its translation is CASSNSGTGELFF.

The chain carries TRBV7-2 and TRBJ2-1, with 12 bases that match TRBD1. V trimming: 6 bases; J trimming: 8 bases; junction bases outside the gene matches: 8. The CDR3 totals 15 residues. Germline CDR1 SGHTA, CDR2 FQGNSA. CDR3 protein: CASSQGGQGAYEQFF. DNA of the CDR3: TGTGCCAGCAGTCAAGGGGGACAGGGGGCTTATGAGCAGTTCTTC.

As to this clone: This CDR3 is also generated by other DNA sequences in the sample. V gene TRBV6-6 combines with J gene TRBJ2-7; TRBD1 agrees at 7 bases. V trimming: 8 bases; J trimming: 0 bases; junction bases outside the gene matches: 4. The CDR3 runs to 13 residues. CDR1 and CDR2 (germline): MNHNY, SVGAGI (reference sequence). This CDR3 is CASRRDSSYEQYF. DNA for the CDR3: TGTGCCAGCCGCCGGGACAGCTCCTACGAGCAGTACTTC.

The chain combines TRBV7-9 with TRBJ2-2; perhaps TRBD2 as D (5 bases). Germline CDR1 reads SEHNR; CDR2 reads FQNEAQ (reference sequence). The V and J ends lost 4 bases and 0 bases respectively, with 9 bases between them. This CDR3 is 15 amino acids long. In DNA, the CDR3 is TGTGCCAGCAGCTCTAGCCGCCCGAACACCGGGGAGCTGTTTTTT. Translated: CASSSSRPNTGELFF. The full variable domain, rest sourced from reference TRBV7-9 and TRBJ2-2, is DTGVSQNPRHKITKRGQNVTFRCDPISEHNRLYWYRQTLGQGPEFLTYFQNEAQLEKSRLLSDRFSAERPKGSFSTLEIQRTEQGDSAMYLCASSSSRPNTGELFFGEGSRLTVL.

In regard to this clone: The junction and the germline gene differ at one end; a read error may be behind it. V usage is TRBV7-2 and J usage is TRBJ2-1; 10 nucleotides line up with TRBD2. This CDR3 spans 11 amino acids. Germline V gives CDR1 SGHTA, CDR2 FQGNSA. Here the CDR3 reads CASSLVGLAIF. The CDR3 bases are TGTGCCAGCAGCTTAGTGGGACTAGCGATCTTC.

This clone showed up just a few times. The sample has other DNA sequences that encode this CDR3 too. V gene TRBV19 combines with J gene TRBJ1-1; 8 bases fit TRBD1. Losses at the gene ends were 3 bases for V and 1 base for J; bases not matched to a gene: 1. Germline V lookup: CDR1 LNHDA, CDR2 SQIVND (reference sequence). The CDR3 extends over 14 amino acids. CDR3: CASSIQGANTEAFF. The DNA of the CDR3 is TGTGCCAGTAGTATTCAGGGGGCGAACACTGAAGCTTTCTTT.

The chain couples TRBV7-9 to TRBJ1-2; TRBD1 aligns across 9 bases. The junction had 20 bases not matched to a gene; V was cut back by 5 bases and J by 7 bases. The germline CDR1 and CDR2 sequences are SEHNR and FQNEAQ (reference sequence). This CDR3 contains 18 residues. DNA for the CDR3: TGTGCCAGCAGCCTTTGGGCAATGTGGCTACAGGGGGCCTTTGGCTACACCTTC. It yields the protein CASSLWAMWLQGAFGYTF. Full variable domain (remainder filled in from reference TRBV7-9 and TRBJ1-2): DTGVSQNPRHKITKRGQNVTFRCDPISEHNRLYWYRQTLGQGPEFLTYFQNEAQLEKSRLLSDRFSAERPKGSFSTLEIQRTEQGDSAMYLCASSLWAMWLQGAFGYTFGSGTRLTVV.

This chain joins TRBV6-6 and TRBJ2-7; a possible D gene is TRBD2 (6 bases). V dropped 7 bases and J dropped 2 bases, with 15 bases sitting between them. This CDR3 contains 14 residues. Germline CDR1 is MNHNY and CDR2 is SVGAGI (reference sequence). The CDR3 is CASTWTGGPYEQYF. The CDR3 bases are TGTGCCAGCACTTGGACCGGGGGTCCCTACGAGCAGTACTTC.

This rearrangement joins TRBV19 to TRBJ2-3; D is unresolved. The CDR3 runs 12 residues. Trimming removed 3 bases from V and 7 bases from J, with 8 bases in between. From germline, CDR1 is LNHDA and CDR2 SQIVND (reference sequence). DNA for the CDR3: TGTGCCAGTAGTATTGAGAGTAATACGCAGTATTTT. Amino acid sequence: CASSIESNTQYF.

The chain uses TRBV29-1 and TRBJ2-7; 13 bases match TRBD2. V lost 6 bases, J lost 6 bases, and 8 bases stayed unmatched. This CDR3 comprises 14 residues. Per germline, CDR1 SQVTM and CDR2 ANQGSEA. In nucleotides, the CDR3 is TGCAGCGTCGCTGGACTAGCGGGAGTCGTCGAGCAGTACTTC. Amino acid sequence: CSVAGLAGVVEQYF.

The chain joins TRBV18 to TRBJ2-3; D not certain. Trimming cost V 3 bases and J 5 bases, with 9 bases left between them. The CDR3 length is 13 residues. CDR1 is KGHSH and CDR2 is LQKENI in the germline V gene. The CDR3 sequence: CASSPVGRDTQYF. CDR3 DNA: TGTGCCAGCTCACCGGTCGGGCGAGATACGCAGTATTTT.

This chain joins TRBV11-3 and TRBJ1-1; 8 nucleotides agree with TRBD1. Germline-derived CDR1 and CDR2 are SGHNT and YENEEA. V trimming: 3 bases; J trimming: 3 bases; junction bases outside the gene matches: 9. This CDR3 is 16 amino acids long. CDR3 protein: CASSLAGTGPHTEAFF. CDR3 bases: TGTGCCAGCAGCTTGGCCGGGACAGGACCCCACACTGAAGCTTTCTTT.

The chain carries TRBV7-3 and TRBJ2-1, with D possibly being TRBD2 (6 bases). Trimming removed 5 bases at V and 5 bases at J, with 16 bases between. CDR1 and CDR2 (germline): SGHTA, FQGTGA. This CDR3 contains 15 residues. CDR3 region: CASSVRGGLNNEQFF. Written as DNA, the CDR3 is TGTGCCAGCAGCGTTCGGGGAGGCCTTAACAATGAGCAGTTCTTC.

The chain carries TRBV6-4 and TRBJ1-4; TRBD1 aligns across 9 bases. Germline values: CDR1 MRHNA, CDR2 SNTAGT. The CDR3 has 10 residues. The CDR3 is CGTGVEKLFF. The CDR3 DNA is TGTGGGACAGGGGTGGAAAAACTGTTTTTT.

The chain recombines TRBV9 with TRBJ2-7; the D gene could be TRBD1 or TRBD2 (5 bases each). The CDR3 runs to 15 residues. From germline, CDR1 is SGDLS and CDR2 YYNGEE. The ends were cut back, 4 bases at V and 1 base at J, with 15 bases in the middle. The CDR3 spells CASSKQDLGSYEQYF. CDR3 sequence (DNA): TGTGCCAGCAGCAAACAGGACTTGGGATCCTACGAGCAGTACTTC.

Concerning this clone: Other DNA sequences in this sample translate to the same CDR3. The chain joins TRBV7-3 to TRBJ2-3; D perhaps matches TRBD2 (6 bases). V gave up 3 bases and J gave up 1 base, with 8 bases separating them. Germline-derived CDR1 and CDR2 are SGHTA and FQGTGA. The CDR3 totals 14 residues. The CDR3 region has the DNA TGTGCCAGCAGCTTGACGGGAGGCACAGATACGCAGTATTTT. It encodes CASSLTGGTDTQYF.

The rearrangement joins TRBV28 to TRBJ2-7; 8 positions match TRBD2. This CDR3 spans 17 amino acids. The V gene's germline CDR1 is MDHEN and CDR2 SYDVKM. V lost 3 bases, J lost 3 bases, and 13 bases stayed unmatched. DNA of the CDR3: TGTGCCAGCAGTTTTAGTAGCGGGACCCCCGGGTACTACGAGCAGTACTTC. Encoded protein: CASSFSSGTPGYYEQYF.

CDR3 DNA sequence: TGTGCCAGCAGGGGAGGAGTCATGAACACTGAAGCTTTCTTT. Residues: CASRGGVMNTEAFF. V usage is TRBV28 and J usage is TRBJ1-1, with unresolved D. V lost 6 bases and J lost 0, with 11 bases in between. This CDR3 has 14 amino acids. Germline CDR1 MDHEN, CDR2 SYDVKM. Filled out from reference TRBV28 and TRBJ1-1, the complete variable domain reads DVKVTQSSRYLVKRTGEKVFLECVQDMDHENMFWYRQDPGLGLRLIYFSYDVKMKEKGDIPEGYSVSREKKERFSLILESASTNQTSMYLCASRGGVMNTEAFFGQGTRLTVV.

Remarks on this clone: The same CDR3 also results from other DNA sequences found in this sample. This chain connects TRBV2 to TRBJ1-5, with D hard to call. The CDR3 has 12 residues. Germline values: CDR1 SNHLY, CDR2 FYNNEI. V was shortened by 5 bases and J by 1 base, with 3 bases between the two germline ends. The CDR3 spells CASSLSNQPQHF. The CDR3 DNA is TGTGCCAGCAGTCTGAGCAATCAGCCCCAGCATTTT.

The CDR3: CASSDRGTKETQYF. CDR3 coding DNA: TGTGCCAGCAGTGATCGGGGAACTAAAGAGACCCAGTACTTC. J is TRBJ2-5 and V is TRBV6-1, with a weak D call TRBD2 (5 bases). V was cut by 3 bases and J by 3 bases, with 11 bases left in between. The CDR3 consists of 14 residues. Germline lookup yields CDR1 MNHNS and CDR2 SASEGT.

This chain joins TRBV11-2 and TRBJ2-2; possibly TRBD1 or TRBD2 for D (5 bases each). The CDR3 loop spans 16 amino acids. V lost 5 bases, J lost 4 bases, and 17 bases lay in between. Germline V gene sequence: CDR1 SGHAT, CDR2 FQNNGV. The CDR3 reads CASSRTGPVATGELFF. CDR3 in DNA: TGTGCCAGCAGCCGAACGGGACCGGTAGCCACCGGGGAGCTGTTTTTT.

The CDR3 here is CASSRGRQGTTDTQYF. Written as DNA, the CDR3 is TGCGCCAGCAGCCGCGGCCGGCAGGGGACCACAGATACGCAGTATTTT. The chain has TRBV5-1 and TRBJ2-3; tentatively, D is TRBD1 (6 bases). CDR1 and CDR2 (germline): SGHRS, YFSETQ. Trimming cost V 4 bases and J 2 bases, with 17 bases left between them. The CDR3 has 16 residues.

In the case of this clone: This sample also contains other DNA sequences that code for the same CDR3. The rearrangement uses TRBV5-1 and TRBJ2-2, with 9 positions matching TRBD1. Germline loops: CDR1 SGHRS, CDR2 YFSETQ. The V and J ends lost 4 bases and 1 base, in that order; junction bases with no gene match: 2. The CDR3 contains 15 residues. CDR3 protein: CASSGTGLNTGELFF. CDR3 bases: TGCGCCAGCAGCGGGACAGGGTTGAACACCGGGGAGCTGTTTTTT.

The V and J genes are TRBV29-1 and TRBJ2-2; D is perhaps TRBD1 or TRBD2 (6 bases each). Between the trimmed V and J ends, which lost 7 bases and 6 bases, there was a span of 12 bases. In germline, CDR1 is SQVTM, CDR2 ANQGSEA. The CDR3 contains 12 residues. CDR3 DNA sequence: TGCAGCGCCCATAGGGGGGCCGGGGAGCTGTTTTTT. As protein: CSAHRGAGELFF.

This chain uses TRBV7-3 with TRBJ2-2; D might be TRBD1 or TRBD2, each matching 5 bases. V lost 8 bases, J lost 1 base, and 17 bases lay in between. CDR3 length: 16 amino acids. The germline CDR1 and CDR2 sequences are SGHTA and FQGTGA. CDR3 amino acids: CASGTGPPGNTGELFF. In DNA form, the CDR3 reads TGTGCCAGCGGGACGGGACCCCCTGGGAACACCGGGGAGCTGTTTTTT. Filled out from reference TRBV7-3 and TRBJ2-2, the complete variable domain reads GAGVSQTPSNKVTEKGKYVELRCDPISGHTALYWYRQSLGQGPEFLIYFQGTGAADDSGLPNDRFFAVRPEGSVSTLKIQRTERGDSAVYLCASGTGPPGNTGELFFGEGSRLTVL.

The J gene is TRBJ1-2, the V gene TRBV7-3; a weak D match, TRBD1 (5 bases). The germline V and J ends were trimmed by 4 bases and 0 bases, with 18 bases remaining between them. CDR1 is SGHTA and CDR2 is FQGTGA in the germline V gene. CDR3 length equals 17 residues. The CDR3 nucleotides read TGTGCCAGCAGCTCAGACAGCGGGGGACCAACTAACTATGGCTACACCTTC. Translation: CASSSDSGGPTNYGYTF.

This chain uses TRBV27 with TRBJ2-2, with D tentatively TRBD2 (7 bases). This CDR3 has 13 amino acids. The germline V and J ends were trimmed by 7 bases and 6 bases, with 12 bases remaining between them. Germline V gene lookup returns CDR1 MNHEY and CDR2 SMNVEV (reference sequence). CDR3 DNA sequence: TGTGCCAGCACTCTGGGGGGGCCCGGGGAGCTGTTTTTT. Amino acid sequence: CASTLGGPGELFF.